The rows below give T cell receptor beta chains drawn from one sample of a study of blood T cells in healthy people across ages. Via MiXCR, TCRdb re-called the 5' RACE reads, giving one row per CDR3 protein. The repertoire holds about 1.5 million distinct CDR3 sequences, with 42% as singletons. Material: blood. These receptors were collected from a woman aged 18-30 years in good health. Each CDR3 is given without its conserved first and last residue. A D gene is named only where the DNA matches it firmly.

CDR3aa: ASVTGGLNEQF; j_gene: TRBJ2-1; v_gene: TRBV6-6; d_gene: TRBD2
CDR3aa: ASSQEGMRTYYT; j_gene: TRBJ1-2; v_gene: TRBV3-1; d_gene: -
CDR3aa: ASLGRASTWTGELF; j_gene: TRBJ2-2; v_gene: TRBV6-6; d_gene: -
CDR3aa: ASSSRGRVAKNIQY; j_gene: TRBJ2-4; v_gene: TRBV28; d_gene: -
CDR3aa: ARTTSGLSTDTQY; j_gene: TRBJ2-3; v_gene: TRBV6-2/TRBV6-3; d_gene: TRBD2
CDR3aa: ASSQDGGRTQY; j_gene: TRBJ2-5; v_gene: TRBV3-1; d_gene: -
CDR3aa: ASSLGRKGEAF; j_gene: TRBJ1-1; v_gene: TRBV7-9; d_gene: -
CDR3aa: ATSRDKTVNEQF; j_gene: TRBJ2-1; v_gene: TRBV15; d_gene: -
CDR3aa: SAVGIDRGQNTGELF; j_gene: TRBJ2-2; v_gene: TRBV20-1; d_gene: TRBD1
CDR3aa: ASSEYRTQY; j_gene: TRBJ2-5; v_gene: TRBV25-1; d_gene: -
CDR3aa: ASSKTGSGNTIY; j_gene: TRBJ1-3; v_gene: TRBV7-9; d_gene: TRBD1
CDR3aa: ASRPEYSYNEQF; j_gene: TRBJ2-1; v_gene: TRBV5-1; d_gene: -
CDR3aa: ASSLGISNSPLH; j_gene: TRBJ1-6; v_gene: TRBV7-2; d_gene: -
CDR3aa: SARGRATNEKLF; j_gene: TRBJ1-4; v_gene: TRBV20-1; d_gene: -
CDR3aa: ASSALLAVNEQF; j_gene: TRBJ2-1; v_gene: TRBV2; d_gene: TRBD2